This T cell receptor beta chain was found in a study of control samples from healthy donors and cancer patients. The germline V gene encodes CDR1 SEHNR and CDR2 FQNEAQ (reference sequence). Trimming pared 1 base from V and 4 bases from J, leaving 4 bases between. CDR3 length: 13 residues. Sequencing was performed with immunoSEQ multiplex PCR; in TCRdb, only in-frame clones are kept and a portion is missing. The sample contains about 170,000 clones, about nine tenths of which appear only once. This chain connects TRBV7-9 to TRBJ2-2; D is unresolved. The sequenced sample was blood. This TCR was recovered from a woman in her twenties or thirties in good health. Here the CDR3 DNA reads TGTGCCAGCAGCTTAGGTGCCACCGGGGAGCTGTTTTTT. Residues: CASSLGATGELFF.